This T cell receptor beta chain was obtained from a study of response to subunit inactivated influenza vaccine. The study, taken as a whole, reports: Only a handful of new T cells, the authors suggested, are recruited with each seasonal influenza vaccination.

Each CDR3 protein is one row after TCRdb ran MiXCR on the RT-PCR reads. The data show about 650,000 distinct CDR3 sequences, roughly 14% seen once. The germline CDR1 and CDR2 sequences are PRHDT and FYEKMQ (reference sequence). Deletions cut 2 bases from V and 0 bases from J, with 8 bases between. The CDR3 covers 14 residues. A word on this clonotype: Its antigen is still unknown.

The gene calls are TRBV13 and TRBJ2-7; D unclear. The sequencing used PBMCs from blood, collected approximately 12 days after vaccination. This sequence was found in a man aged 45-65 years who received an inactivated influenza vaccine. The CDR3 bases are TGTGCCAGCAGCTTATCAAGCCTCTCCTACGAGCAGTACTTC. The encoded protein is CASSLSSLSYEQYF.